One sample yielded the 9 T cell receptor beta chains listed below, sequenced in a study of radiation and T cells in renal cell carcinoma (dated by TCRdb to about 2020). The method behind the library was the immunoSEQ multiplex PCR assay. Held by TCRdb, this immuneACCESS table contains in-frame sequences only and omits some clones. Under half of the omission traces to an unresolved V gene where checked; the cause of the rest is unknown. Recorded for this sample are some 70,000 clones; 82% of them occurred a single time. The ten largest clones capture approximately 5.4% of the sample. The time point label for this specimen denotes: blood 2 weeks post-SBRT. The sample's treatment or condition label, in plain terms: 15 Gy SBRT to primary tumor, nephrectomy 4 weeks later. Source: blood, taken from a patient whose treatment included radiotherapy and nephrectomy. These receptors originate from a man aged 55 to 70 with renal cell carcinoma.

The rearrangement links TRBV9 to TRBJ1-4, with 10 nucleotides matching TRBD1. Germline loops: CDR1 SGDLS, CDR2 YYNGEE. The V and J ends lost 4 bases and 7 bases, in that order; junction bases with no gene match: 7. This CDR3 contains 15 residues. The CDR3 bases are TGTGCCAGCAGCCCCGGGACAGGGGAGGGTGAAAAACTGTTTTTT. Translation: CASSPGTGEGEKLFF.

V gene TRBV7-2 combines with J gene TRBJ2-5; D is ambiguous. Trimming removed 1 base from V and 5 bases from J, with 14 bases in between. Germline V gene sequence: CDR1 SGHTA, CDR2 FQGNSA. There are 15 residues in the CDR3. CDR3 sequence (DNA): TGTGCCAGCAGCTTAGTCGGCAGGCCTGAGGAGACCCAGTACTTC. Residues: CASSLVGRPEETQYF. Filled out from reference TRBV7-2 and TRBJ2-5, the complete variable domain reads GAGVSQSPSNKVTEKGKDVELRCDPISGHTALYWYRQSLGQGLEFLIYFQGNSAPDKSGLPSDRFSAERTGGSVSTLTIQRTQQEDSAVYLCASSLVGRPEETQYFGPGTRLLVL.

The J gene is TRBJ1-3, the V gene TRBV10-3; possible D gene TRBD1, 5 bases. The CDR3 consists of 14 residues. CDR1 and CDR2 from the germline V gene are ENHRY and SYGVKD. Trimming cost V 6 bases and J 0 bases, with 9 bases left between them. For the CDR3, the DNA is TGTGCCATCAGAACAGGAAACTCTGGAAACACCATATATTTT. Its translation is CAIRTGNSGNTIYF.

J is TRBJ2-5 and V is TRBV6-1; possible D gene TRBD1, 5 bases. The germline V gene has CDR1 MNHNS and CDR2 SASEGT. V was shortened by 3 bases and J by 5 bases, with 7 bases between the two germline ends. The CDR3 runs 12 residues. CDR3 sequence (DNA): TGTGCCAGCAGTGAGGCAGGGGAGACCCAGTACTTC. As protein: CASSEAGETQYF.

This clone was recorded a few times. The V gene is TRBV28, the J gene TRBJ2-3; D gene unclear. The CDR3 extends over 13 amino acids. V was cut by 6 bases and J by 6 bases, with 13 bases left in between. Germline CDR1 MDHEN, CDR2 SYDVKM. In DNA form, the CDR3 reads TGTGCCAGCAGCGGAAACCGCCGCGATACGCAGTATTTT. Encoded protein: CASSGNRRDTQYF.

The rearrangement joins TRBV19 to TRBJ2-7, with D possibly being TRBD1 (6 bases). The CDR3 extends over 14 amino acids. Germline V gene lookup returns CDR1 LNHDA and CDR2 SQIVND (reference sequence). Between the trimmed V and J ends, which lost 1 base and 7 bases, there was a span of 14 bases. CDR3 loop: CASSIGGLPAEQYF. In nucleotides, the CDR3 is TGTGCCAGTAGTATAGGGGGGCTACCGGCAGAGCAGTACTTC.

The V gene is TRBV6-5, the J gene TRBJ1-1; 7 nucleotides line up with TRBD1. The CDR3 totals 14 residues. Germline V gene data show CDR1 as MNHEY and CDR2 as SVGAGI. The V and J ends lost 4 bases and 1 base, in that order; junction bases with no gene match: 3. The CDR3 protein is CASSSRGGNTEAFF. In DNA form, the CDR3 reads TGTGCCAGCAGTTCCAGGGGGGGGAACACTGAAGCTTTCTTT.

V gene TRBV5-1 combines with J gene TRBJ2-1; TRBD2 matches at 10 bases. Germline assignment: CDR1 SGHRS and CDR2 YFSETQ. V lost 2 bases to trimming and J lost 6 bases; unmatched junction nucleotides: 11. The CDR3 runs to 17 residues. CDR3 loop: CASSLRPKREGVNEQFF. In DNA, the CDR3 is TGCGCCAGCAGCTTAAGGCCCAAGCGGGAGGGTGTCAATGAGCAGTTCTTC.

The CDR3 reads CSVIDWTSTDTQYF. CDR3 DNA sequence: TGCAGCGTCATCGACTGGACTAGCACAGATACGCAGTATTTT. The rearrangement joins TRBV29-1 to TRBJ2-3; weak D call: TRBD2 (5 bases). V gave up 6 bases and J gave up 0 bases, with 13 bases separating them. This CDR3 is 14 amino acids long. Per germline, CDR1 SQVTM and CDR2 ANQGSEA.